One and the same sample provided the 32 T cell receptor beta chains below, sequenced in a study of untreated major depressive disorder. This table comes from immunoSEQ multiplex PCR, and its TCRdb copy is limited to in-frame clones, with some not included. The table has fewer than 30,000 clones, roughly nine tenths seen once. Findings and limits, study-wide: CD4+ T cells from depressed patients used TRBV05-01 (Vbeta 5.1) more often than controls.

No antigen has been identified for these receptors. Sequenced material: CD4+ T cells from PBMCs. These receptors were taken from a woman under 40 with major depressive disorder.

The chain links TRBV28 to TRBJ2-7; 11 nucleotides align to TRBD2. The ends lost 6 bases at V and 1 base at J; junction bases unmatched: 5. Germline assignment: CDR1 MDHEN and CDR2 SYDVKM. CDR3 length: 15 amino acids. The CDR3 spells CASRLAGGESYEQYF. CDR3 DNA: TGTGCCAGCAGGTTAGCGGGAGGGGAGTCCTACGAGCAGTACTTC.

V and J are TRBV4-2 and TRBJ2-5; TRBD1 is a possible D gene (6 bases). V gave up 0 bases and J gave up 4 bases, with 18 bases separating them. This CDR3 has 17 amino acids. The germline gives CDR1 LGHNA, CDR2 YNFKEQ. The CDR3 loop is CASSQDHQGTGRETQYF. The DNA for the CDR3 is TGTGCCAGCAGCCAAGATCATCAGGGAACAGGGCGAGAGACCCAGTACTTC.

V gene TRBV4-3 combines with J gene TRBJ2-2; unclear D gene. Trimming removed 0 bases from V and 4 bases from J, with 21 bases in between. The CDR3 totals 19 residues. Germline V gene data show CDR1 as LGHNA and CDR2 as YSLEER. CDR3 nucleotides: TGCGCCAGCAGCCAAGAGTGGGCAAGAAAACCTTTTCGCACCGGGGAGCTGTTTTTT. It encodes CASSQEWARKPFRTGELFF.

V and J are TRBV6-5 and TRBJ2-3; no clear D. The CDR3 length is 14 residues. Germline V gene lookup returns CDR1 MNHEY and CDR2 SVGAGI. Trimming took 5 bases from V and 0 from J, leaving 9 bases between them. The CDR3 DNA reads as TGTGCCAGCAGTCGCACAGCTAGCACAGATACGCAGTATTTT. This encodes CASSRTASTDTQYF.

This chain joins TRBV21-1 and TRBJ1-4; the table assigns TRBD1, which was not confirmed against the DNA. TRBV21-1 is labeled a pseudogene. The CDR3 is made up of 12 amino acids. DNA for the CDR3: TGTGCCAGCAGGCAAATCGCGCGACACATTCCTTTT. Translated, it gives CASRQIARHIPF.

The chain combines TRBV10-3 with TRBJ2-5; 7 bases agree with TRBD1. Trimming removed 0 bases from V and 3 bases from J; junction bases left unmatched: 10. The CDR3 consists of 17 residues. The V gene's germline CDR1 is ENHRY and CDR2 SYGVKD. The CDR3 DNA follows: TGTGCCATCAGTGAGTCCTCAGGACAGGCCGGTGAAGAGACCCAGTACTTC. This encodes CAISESSGQAGEETQYF.

The chain combines TRBV6-6 with TRBJ2-7; 8 bases match TRBD1. Germline V gene lookup returns CDR1 MNHNY and CDR2 SVGAGI (reference sequence). V lost 6 bases and J lost 2; bases outside the gene matches: 6. This CDR3 has 14 residues. CDR3: CASSPRQGTYEQYF. The CDR3 nucleotides read TGTGCCAGCAGCCCACGACAGGGGACCTACGAGCAGTACTTC.

This chain connects TRBV7-2 to TRBJ2-3, with D unresolved. The CDR3 totals 14 residues. Trimming pared 0 bases from V and 1 base from J, leaving 5 bases between. Germline assignment: CDR1 SGHTA and CDR2 FQGNSA. The CDR3 coding sequence is TGTGCCAGCAGCTTAGCAATGGGCACAGATACGCAGTATTTT. Translated: CASSLAMGTDTQYF.

This clone appeared a few times. DNA of the CDR3: TGTGCCAGCAGATATCGGGACAGGGCAAGTTCCGAGCAGTACTTC. Translation gives CASRYRDRASSEQYF. The J gene is TRBJ2-7, the V gene TRBV28; TRBD1 matches 9 bases. The CDR3 is 15 amino acids. The V gene's germline CDR1 is MDHEN and CDR2 SYDVKM. Trimming cost V 6 bases and J 6 bases; bases outside gene matches: 12.

The rearrangement uses TRBV4-2 and TRBJ2-5; possibly TRBD2 for D (5 bases). The V and J ends lost 3 bases and 4 bases respectively, with 9 bases between them. Germline V CDR1 and CDR2: LGHNA, YNFKEQ. This CDR3 has 13 residues. The CDR3 DNA is TGTGCCAGCAGCCATGAACTAGGAGAGACCCAGTACTTC. It encodes CASSHELGETQYF.

V and J are TRBV7-2 and TRBJ2-3, with 11 nucleotides matching TRBD2. CDR3 length: 15 amino acids. J was trimmed by 1 base and V by 5 bases; bases with no gene match: 2. Germline CDR1 reads SGHTA; CDR2 reads FQGNSA. The DNA of the CDR3 is TGTGCCAGCAGCAAGACTAGCGGGGGCACAGATACGCAGTATTTT. It translates to CASSKTSGGTDTQYF.

The rearrangement links TRBV4-3 to TRBJ1-2; 9 nucleotides align to TRBD1. The CDR3 consists of 15 residues. The V gene's germline CDR1 is LGHNA and CDR2 YSLEER. Germline trimming cut 0 bases from V and 7 bases from J; bases unmatched to any gene: 6. CDR3 residues: CASSQDRGTGSGYTF. CDR3 coding DNA: TGCGCCAGCAGCCAAGATCGCGGGACAGGGAGTGGCTACACCTTC.

The sample holds one count of this clone. The chain recombines TRBV11-2 with TRBJ2-7; D is perhaps TRBD1 (5 bases). CDR3 length: 14 residues. The V and J ends lost 2 bases and 5 bases respectively, with 13 bases between them. Germline CDR1 reads SGHAT; CDR2 reads FQNNGV. The CDR3 loop reads CASSLRPGYHEQYF. DNA for the CDR3: TGTGCCAGCAGCTTACGGCCAGGGTACCACGAGCAGTACTTC.

This chain joins TRBV4-1 and TRBJ1-1; a weak D match, TRBD1 (6 bases). This CDR3 spans 15 amino acids. Trimming cost V 3 bases and J 4 bases, with 15 bases left between them. The germline V gene has CDR1 MGHRA and CDR2 YSYEKL. This chain's CDR3 is CASSHPQGRFTEAFF. For the CDR3, the DNA is TGCGCCAGCAGCCATCCACAGGGAAGGTTCACTGAAGCTTTCTTT.

The chain links TRBV4-1 to TRBJ2-2, with D unresolved. Trimming removed 5 bases from V and 6 bases from J, with 13 bases in between. The CDR3 loop spans 14 amino acids. CDR1 and CDR2 from the germline V gene are MGHRA and YSYEKL. This CDR3 reads CASSTPTVSGELFF. CDR3 sequence (DNA): TGCGCCAGCAGCACGCCGACCGTCTCCGGGGAGCTGTTTTTT.

V and J are TRBV6-1 and TRBJ1-5; D not certain. The CDR3 covers 11 residues. V lost 8 bases and J lost 13, with 15 bases in between. Germline CDR1 reads MNHNS; CDR2 reads SASEGT. CDR3 region: CASGSGQSQHF. As DNA, the CDR3 is TGTGCCAGCGGGTCAGGCCAATCTCAGCATTTT.

This clone has more than one count but fewer than ten. The CDR3 reads CASSSQGLNQNTEAFF. CDR3 DNA sequence: TGTGCCAGCAGTTCACAGGGTTTGAATCAGAACACTGAAGCTTTCTTT. This sequence joins TRBV2 and TRBJ1-1; D is possibly TRBD1 (6 bases). CDR1 and CDR2 from the germline V gene are SNHLY and FYNNEI. CDR3 length: 16 residues. The germline V and J ends were trimmed by 5 bases and 1 base, with 17 bases remaining between them.

This clone was seen once. The chain combines TRBV9 with TRBJ2-2; 7 positions agree with TRBD1. The CDR3 totals 14 residues. The germline gives CDR1 SGDLS, CDR2 YYNGEE. With V trimmed by 3 bases and J by 4 bases, 3 bases remained unmatched. The CDR3 reads CASSAGQLTGELFF. In nucleotides, the CDR3 is TGTGCCAGCAGCGCGGGACAGCTCACCGGGGAGCTGTTTTTT.

The chain joins TRBV2 to TRBJ1-1, with 8 positions matching TRBD1. The CDR3 is made up of 14 amino acids. The V segment lost 6 bases and the J segment 6 bases; nucleotides outside the gene matches: 9. From germline, CDR1 is SNHLY and CDR2 FYNNEI. This CDR3 reads CASSSRDRHSEAFF. The DNA of the CDR3 is TGTGCCAGCAGCTCCCGGGACAGGCACTCTGAAGCTTTCTTT.

V usage is TRBV5-1 and J usage is TRBJ2-7; TRBD2 aligns across 8 bases. V dropped 3 bases and J dropped 5; count of bases not matched to a gene: 7. The CDR3 has 14 amino acids. The germline CDR1 and CDR2 sequences are SGHRS and YFSETQ. CDR3 sequence reads: CASSSRGGSNEQYF. In DNA form, the CDR3 reads TGCGCCAGCAGCTCCCGGGGGGGATCCAACGAGCAGTACTTC.

Here the CDR3 DNA reads TGTGCCAGCAGCTTCCAATCATTGACAGGGGTTGAAGGCGAGCAGTACTTC. This encodes CASSFQSLTGVEGEQYF. V and J are TRBV13 and TRBJ2-7, with TRBD1 matching over 8 bases. This CDR3 contains 17 residues. The ends lost 3 bases at V and 6 bases at J; junction bases unmatched: 16. Germline CDR1 and CDR2: PRHDT and FYEKMQ (reference sequence).

The chain is built from TRBV11-3 and TRBJ1-4; 9 positions agree with TRBD1. CDR3 size: 15 residues. Germline V gene data show CDR1 as SGHNT and CDR2 as YENEEA. Trimming removed 7 bases from V and 7 bases from J; junction bases left unmatched: 10. The CDR3 DNA follows: TGTGCCAGCAAGGTCCGGGACAGGGTTTTTGAAAAACTGTTTTTT. This gives the protein CASKVRDRVFEKLFF.

The chain combines TRBV9 with TRBJ2-1; the match to TRBD2 covers 12 bases. Germline assignment: CDR1 SGDLS and CDR2 YYNGEE. V shed 0 bases, J shed 6 bases, and the junction held 10 bases outside the gene matches. This CDR3 comprises 18 residues. The CDR3 DNA reads TGTGCCAGCAGCGTAGCCTCCTTCACTAGCGGGAGGCTCAATGAGCAGTTCTTC. It yields the protein CASSVASFTSGRLNEQFF.

The J gene is TRBJ1-2, the V gene TRBV18; D may be TRBD1 (5 bases). The CDR3 contains 14 residues. Germline CDR1 reads KGHSH; CDR2 reads LQKENI. V lost 3 bases, J lost 4 bases, and 12 bases lay in between. Written as DNA, the CDR3 is TGTGCCAGCTCACCGTCCAGGGAGCTCTATGGCTACACCTTC. It encodes CASSPSRELYGYTF.

The rearrangement links TRBV5-1 to TRBJ2-3; the match to TRBD1 covers 8 bases. CDR3 length: 15 amino acids. V was clipped by 3 bases and J by 7 bases; unmatched bases: 10. Germline-derived CDR1 and CDR2 are SGHRS and YFSETQ. CDR3 in DNA: TGCGCCAGCAGCTCAATAGGACAGGGTCCAAATACGCAGTATTTT. It yields the protein CASSSIGQGPNTQYF.

The CDR3 coding sequence is TGTGCCTGCCATGGACTAGCGGGAGACACCGGGGAGCTGTTTTTT. Its translation is CACHGLAGDTGELFF. The chain is built from TRBV30 and TRBJ2-2; 13 bases match TRBD2. Unmatched junction bases numbered 4, after V lost 6 bases and J lost 3 bases. The CDR3 has 15 amino acids. Germline lookup yields CDR1 GTSNPN and CDR2 SVGIG (reference sequence).

This chain links TRBV29-1 with TRBJ2-1; no clear D. The CDR3 is made up of 11 amino acids. Germline V CDR1 and CDR2: SQVTM, ANQGSEA. Trimming shortened V by 3 bases and J by 5 bases, and 5 bases separated the two germline ends. This CDR3 reads CSVERHNEQFF. Here the CDR3 DNA reads TGCAGCGTTGAGCGGCACAATGAGCAGTTCTTC.

The chain carries TRBV20-1 and TRBJ2-7; D remains unclear. The germline gives CDR1 DFQATT, CDR2 SNEGSKA (reference sequence). Trimming took 0 bases from V and 6 from J, leaving 6 bases between them. There are 11 residues in the CDR3. CDR3 region: CSARDDAEQYF. In nucleotides, the CDR3 is TGCAGTGCTAGAGATGACGCCGAGCAGTACTTC.

The chain couples TRBV18 to TRBJ2-1; TRBD2 aligns across 11 bases. This CDR3 region has 14 residues. Germline assignment: CDR1 KGHSH and CDR2 LQKENI. The ends lost 4 bases at V and 6 bases at J; junction bases unmatched: 2. The CDR3: CASSLLAGGNEQFF. The CDR3 DNA is TGTGCCAGCTCACTTCTAGCGGGGGGCAATGAGCAGTTCTTC.

This clone occurred a few times. The V gene is TRBV6-5, the J gene TRBJ2-1, with D perhaps TRBD1 (5 bases). The CDR3 covers 16 residues. The germline V and J ends were trimmed by 2 bases and 1 base, with 12 bases remaining between them. Germline-derived CDR1 and CDR2 are MNHEY and SVGAGI. CDR3 loop: CASSYRGPPSYNEQFF. CDR3 nucleotides: TGTGCCAGCAGTTACAGGGGCCCTCCATCCTACAATGAGCAGTTCTTC.

The V and J genes are TRBV27 and TRBJ1-1; D might be TRBD1 (5 bases). Trimming cost V 1 base and J 3 bases, with 12 bases left between them. This CDR3 spans 15 amino acids. Germline CDR1 MNHEY, CDR2 SMNVEV (reference sequence). CDR3: CASSLLPQGDTEAFF. For the CDR3, the DNA is TGTGCCAGCAGTTTATTGCCCCAGGGAGACACTGAAGCTTTCTTT.

The chain recombines TRBV4-2 with TRBJ2-7; a weak D match, TRBD1 (6 bases). Germline CDR1 and CDR2: LGHNA and YNFKEQ. V gave up 3 bases and J gave up 6 bases, with 18 bases separating them. This CDR3 has 15 residues. Written as DNA, the CDR3 is TGTGCCAGCAGCCAGGGAACGGACAGTCTCTCCGAGCAGTACTTC. Translating gives CASSQGTDSLSEQYF.